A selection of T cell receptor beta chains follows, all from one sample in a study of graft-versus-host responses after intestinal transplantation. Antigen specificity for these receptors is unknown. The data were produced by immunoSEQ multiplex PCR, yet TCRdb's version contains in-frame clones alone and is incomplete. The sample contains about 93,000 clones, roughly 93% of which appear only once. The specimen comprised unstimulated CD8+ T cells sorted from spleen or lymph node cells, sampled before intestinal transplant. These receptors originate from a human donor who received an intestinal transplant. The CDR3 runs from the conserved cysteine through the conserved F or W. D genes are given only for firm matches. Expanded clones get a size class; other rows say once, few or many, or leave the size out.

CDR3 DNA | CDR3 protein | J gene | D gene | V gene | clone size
TGTGCCAGCAGCCGGGGCGGGGGATTGAACACTGAAGCTTTCTTT | CASSRGGGLNTEAFF | TRBJ1-1 | - | TRBV9 | -
TGTGCCAGCAGCGTAGGGGAGGGACTAGCAGTGTACCAAGAGACCCAGTACTTC | CASSVGEGLAVYQETQYF | TRBJ2-5 | TRBD2 | TRBV9 | -
TGCGCCAGCAGCCAAGTACAGGGTATTTATCAGCCCCAGCATTTT | CASSQVQGIYQPQHF | TRBJ1-5 | - | TRBV4-1 | -
TGTGCCAGCAGGATATGGGAGGGCACTAACTACGAGCAGTACTTC | CASRIWEGTNYEQYF | TRBJ2-7 | TRBD2 | TRBV6-5 | -
TGTGCCAGCAGCGGACTAGCGGGAGGCCTTCGGGAGCAGTTCTTC | CASSGLAGGLREQFF | TRBJ2-1 | TRBD2 | TRBV9 | few
TGTGCCAGCTCACCAGGCATACCCGCGGGTGGAGGAAGGGAGCTGTTTTTT | CASSPGIPAGGGRELFF | TRBJ2-2 | - | TRBV18 | -
TGCGCCAGCAGCCACCAAACAGGGGGGTATGGCTACACCTTC | CASSHQTGGYGYTF | TRBJ1-2 | TRBD1 | TRBV4-1 | -
TGTGCCAGCAGTGCCCGGGCCCCAGGGGACGAGCAGTACTTC | CASSARAPGDEQYF | TRBJ2-7 | - | TRBV27 | -
TGTGCCAGCAGTTGGACTAGCGGGGATTTAGCGTTCTTC | CASSWTSGDLAFF | TRBJ2-1 | TRBD2 | TRBV28 | -
TGTGCCAGCAGCGGCGGACAGAGTCCCAATCAGCCCCAGCATTTT | CASSGGQSPNQPQHF | TRBJ1-5 | - | TRBV9 | -
TGTGCCAGCAGCTTAGGGGAGAATTGGAACACTGAAGCTTTCTTT | CASSLGENWNTEAFF | TRBJ1-1 | - | TRBV11-2 | -
TGTGCCAGCAGCGCAACCGAGGAAACCCAGTACTTC | CASSATEETQYF | TRBJ2-5 | - | TRBV13 | -
TGTGCCAGCAGTTACTCCGGGACTAGCGAAGATACGCAGTATTTT | CASSYSGTSEDTQYF | TRBJ2-3 | TRBD2 | TRBV6-5 | -
TGTGCCAGTAGTTGGGACAGTATGAACACTGAAGCTTTCTTT | CASSWDSMNTEAFF | TRBJ1-1 | TRBD1 | TRBV19 | -
TGTGCCAGCAGCTCCGGACTAGGGGGTTATGAGCAGTTCTTC | CASSSGLGGYEQFF | TRBJ2-1 | - | TRBV5-4 | once
TGCGCCAGCAGCCAAGACAACAGGGTTTCCACTGAAGCTTTCTTT | CASSQDNRVSTEAFF | TRBJ1-1 | - | TRBV4-1 | -
TGCGCCAGCAGCCAGACTAGCGAAGCTGAGCAGTTCTTC | CASSQTSEAEQFF | TRBJ2-1 | TRBD2 | TRBV4-1 | -
TGCGCCAGCAGCCAATCAACCACAGGGGCCTACAATGAGCAGTTCTTC | CASSQSTTGAYNEQFF | TRBJ2-1 | TRBD1 | TRBV4-3 | -
TGCGCCAGCAGCCCATCTACCTCGGGAAACACCATATATTTT | CASSPSTSGNTIYF | TRBJ1-3 | - | TRBV5-1 | -
TGTGCCTGGAGTTCGACAGGGGGGACGTTGGAGACCCAGTACTTC | CAWSSTGGTLETQYF | TRBJ2-5 | TRBD1 | TRBV30 | -
TGTGCCAGCAGCGCACAGACAGGGGCAGGCACAGATACGCAGTATTTT | CASSAQTGAGTDTQYF | TRBJ2-3 | TRBD1 | TRBV9 | -
TGTGCCAGCAGCTTAATTACGCTAGCGGGCTACAATGAGCAGTTCTTC | CASSLITLAGYNEQFF | TRBJ2-1 | TRBD2 | TRBV7-9 | -
TGTGCCTGGAGCGTAGGGGTGGGCACAGATACGCAGTATTTT | CAWSVGVGTDTQYF | TRBJ2-3 | - | TRBV30 | -
TGTGCCAGCAGTAGAGAACCCGGGGAGCTGTTTTTT | CASSREPGELFF | TRBJ2-2 | - | TRBV28 | -
TGTGCCAGCAGTTTATTCGTCGGACTAGCGCGTGGGGGCGACGAGCAGTACTTC | CASSLFVGLARGGDEQYF | TRBJ2-7 | TRBD2 | TRBV28 | once
TGTGCCAGCAGTTTGGCGACAGGGGGCTATGGCTACACCTTC | CASSLATGGYGYTF | TRBJ1-2 | TRBD1 | TRBV27 | -
TGTGCCAGTAGTGCCACTAGCGGGGGGCTGTACAATGAGCAGTTCTTC | CASSATSGGLYNEQFF | TRBJ2-1 | TRBD2 | TRBV19 | -
TGTGCCGGCGGTAACACTGAAGCTTTCTTT | CAGGNTEAFF | TRBJ1-1 | - | TRBV7-9 | -
TGCGCCAGCAGCCAAGAAGAGGGAAACACCATATATTTT | CASSQEEGNTIYF | TRBJ1-3 | - | TRBV4-1 | -
TGTGCCTGGAAAATGAACAGCAACACTGAAGCTTTCTTT | CAWKMNSNTEAFF | TRBJ1-1 | - | TRBV30 | -
TGTGCCAGCGGGGCCGGACGCTCTGGGGCCAACGTCCTGACTTTC | CASGAGRSGANVLTF | TRBJ2-6 | - | TRBV6-5 | -
TGCGCCAGCAGTGAGGGTAGCGGGAGGGGAGAGACCCAGTACTTC | CASSEGSGRGETQYF | TRBJ2-5 | TRBD2 | TRBV10-1 | -